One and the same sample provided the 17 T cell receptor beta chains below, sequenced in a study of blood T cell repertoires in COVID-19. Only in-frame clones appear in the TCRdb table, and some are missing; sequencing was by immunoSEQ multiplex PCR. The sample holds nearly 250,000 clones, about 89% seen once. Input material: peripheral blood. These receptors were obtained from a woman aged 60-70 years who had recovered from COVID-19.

CDR3 sequence: CASSQDRAGGRRFF. The CDR3 DNA reads TGTGCCAGCAGCCAGGATAGAGCGGGGGGGCGACGGTTCTTC. The genes are TRBV3-1 (or the pseudogene TRBV3-2) and TRBJ2-1; 10 bases match TRBD2. CDR1 is LGHDT, CDR2 YNNKEL, per germline (reference sequence). This CDR3 is 14 amino acids long. V shed 3 bases, J shed 15 bases, and the junction held 11 bases outside the gene matches.

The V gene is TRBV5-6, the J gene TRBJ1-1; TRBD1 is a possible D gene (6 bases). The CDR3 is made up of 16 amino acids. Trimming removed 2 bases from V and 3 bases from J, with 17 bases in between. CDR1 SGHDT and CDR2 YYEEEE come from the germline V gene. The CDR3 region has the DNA TGTGCCAGCAGCTTAGAAAGGCCGCGGGGGCACACTGAAGCTTTCTTT. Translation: CASSLERPRGHTEAFF.

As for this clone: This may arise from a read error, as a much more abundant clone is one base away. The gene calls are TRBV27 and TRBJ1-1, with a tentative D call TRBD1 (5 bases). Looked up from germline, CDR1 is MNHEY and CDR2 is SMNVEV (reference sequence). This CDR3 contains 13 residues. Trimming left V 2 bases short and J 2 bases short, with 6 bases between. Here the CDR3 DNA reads TGTGCCAGCAGTTTAGGACATAACACTGAAGCTTTCTTT. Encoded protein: CASSLGHNTEAFF.

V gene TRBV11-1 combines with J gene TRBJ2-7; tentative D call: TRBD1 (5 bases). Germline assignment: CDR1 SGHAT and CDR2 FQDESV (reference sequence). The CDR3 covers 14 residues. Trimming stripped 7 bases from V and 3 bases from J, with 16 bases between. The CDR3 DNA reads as TGTGCCAGCACCATGACAGCTGAACTCTACGAGCAGTACTTC. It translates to CASTMTAELYEQYF.

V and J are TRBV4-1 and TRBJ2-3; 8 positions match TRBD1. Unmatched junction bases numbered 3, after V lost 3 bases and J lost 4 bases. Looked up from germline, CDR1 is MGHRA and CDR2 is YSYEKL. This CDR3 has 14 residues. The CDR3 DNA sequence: TGCGCCAGCAGCCACGGACAGGGACCAGATACGCAGTATTTT. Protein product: CASSHGQGPDTQYF.

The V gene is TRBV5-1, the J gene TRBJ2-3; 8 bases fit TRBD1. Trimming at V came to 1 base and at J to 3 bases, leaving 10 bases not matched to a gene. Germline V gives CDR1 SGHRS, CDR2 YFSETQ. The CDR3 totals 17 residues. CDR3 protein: CASSLRPGGTGTDTQYF. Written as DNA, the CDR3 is TGCGCCAGCAGCTTGAGGCCAGGGGGCACGGGGACAGATACGCAGTATTTT.

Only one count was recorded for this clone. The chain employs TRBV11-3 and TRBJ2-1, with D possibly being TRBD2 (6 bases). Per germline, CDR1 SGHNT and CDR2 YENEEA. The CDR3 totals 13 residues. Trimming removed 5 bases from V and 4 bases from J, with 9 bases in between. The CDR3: CASSRDFYNEQFF. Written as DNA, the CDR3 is TGTGCCAGCAGCCGGGACTTTTACAATGAGCAGTTCTTC.

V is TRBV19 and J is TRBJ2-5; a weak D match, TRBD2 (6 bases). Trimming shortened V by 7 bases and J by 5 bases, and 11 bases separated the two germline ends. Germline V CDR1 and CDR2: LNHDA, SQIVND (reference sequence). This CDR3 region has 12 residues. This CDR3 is CASKPEGETQYF. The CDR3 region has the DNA TGTGCCAGTAAGCCGGAGGGGGAGACCCAGTACTTC.

Here the CDR3 DNA reads TGTGCCAGTAGACCGGGACAGGGATACACCGGGGAGCTGTTTTTT. This sequence encodes CASRPGQGYTGELFF. The chain couples TRBV19 to TRBJ2-2, with TRBD1 identical over 9 bases. V was pared by 6 bases and J by 3 bases, with 5 bases of the junction left unmatched. There are 15 residues in the CDR3. The germline gives CDR1 LNHDA, CDR2 SQIVND (reference sequence).

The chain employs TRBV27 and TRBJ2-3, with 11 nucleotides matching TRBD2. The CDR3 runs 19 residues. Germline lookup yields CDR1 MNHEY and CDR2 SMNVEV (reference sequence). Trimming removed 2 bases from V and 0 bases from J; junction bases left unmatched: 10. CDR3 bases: TGTGCCAGCAGTTTAGCTAGCGGGGGGACTTTAGTTAGCACAGATACGCAGTATTTT. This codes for CASSLASGGTLVSTDTQYF.

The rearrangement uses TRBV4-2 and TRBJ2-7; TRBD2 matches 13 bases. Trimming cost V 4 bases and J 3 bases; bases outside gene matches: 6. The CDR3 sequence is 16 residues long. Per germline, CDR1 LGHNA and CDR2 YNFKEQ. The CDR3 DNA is TGTGCCAGCAGCCGGGGACTAGCGGGGATAAACTACGAGCAGTACTTC. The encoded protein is CASSRGLAGINYEQYF.

In DNA form, the CDR3 reads TGCAGTGCTAGCGACTTATATGGCTACACCTTC. Translating it yields CSASDLYGYTF. The chain employs TRBV20-1 and TRBJ1-2; no clear D gene. This CDR3 contains 11 residues. V was clipped by 3 bases and J by 5 bases, with 7 bases between them. Germline values: CDR1 DFQATT, CDR2 SNEGSKA (reference sequence).

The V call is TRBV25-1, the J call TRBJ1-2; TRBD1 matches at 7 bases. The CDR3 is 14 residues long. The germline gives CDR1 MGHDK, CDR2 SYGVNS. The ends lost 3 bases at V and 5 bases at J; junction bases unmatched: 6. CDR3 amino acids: CASSDFGTAYGYTF. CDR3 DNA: TGTGCCAGCAGTGACTTTGGGACAGCGTATGGCTACACCTTC.

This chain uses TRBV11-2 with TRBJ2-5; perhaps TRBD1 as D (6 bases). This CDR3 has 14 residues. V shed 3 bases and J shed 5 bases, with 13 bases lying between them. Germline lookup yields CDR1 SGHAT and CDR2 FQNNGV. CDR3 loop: CASSLGPGVETQYF. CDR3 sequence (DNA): TGTGCCAGCAGCTTGGGGCCAGGGGTTGAGACCCAGTACTTC.

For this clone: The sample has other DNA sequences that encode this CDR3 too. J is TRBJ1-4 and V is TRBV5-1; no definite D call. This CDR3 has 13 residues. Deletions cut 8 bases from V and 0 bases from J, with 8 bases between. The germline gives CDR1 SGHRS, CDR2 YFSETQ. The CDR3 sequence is CASGAATNEKLFF. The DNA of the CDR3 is TGCGCCAGTGGAGCGGCAACTAATGAAAAACTGTTTTTT.

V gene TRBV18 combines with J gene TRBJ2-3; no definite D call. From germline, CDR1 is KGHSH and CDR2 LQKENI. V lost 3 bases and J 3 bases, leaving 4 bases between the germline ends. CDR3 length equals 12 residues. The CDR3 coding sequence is TGTGCCAGCTCACCCGGTACAGATACGCAGTATTTT. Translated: CASSPGTDTQYF. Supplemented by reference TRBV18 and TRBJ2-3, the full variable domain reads NAGVMQNPRHLVRRRGQEARLRCSPMKGHSHVYWYRQLPEEGLKFMVYLQKENIIDESGMPKERFSAEFPKEGPSILRIQQVVRGDSAAYFCASSPGTDTQYFGPGTRLTVL.

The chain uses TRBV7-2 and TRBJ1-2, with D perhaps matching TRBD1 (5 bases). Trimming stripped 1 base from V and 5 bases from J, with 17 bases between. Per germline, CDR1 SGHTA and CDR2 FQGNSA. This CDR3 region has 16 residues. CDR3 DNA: TGTGCCAGCAGCTTAGGGGGCGGGGAAGGGCCGTATGGCTACACCTTC. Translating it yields CASSLGGGEGPYGYTF. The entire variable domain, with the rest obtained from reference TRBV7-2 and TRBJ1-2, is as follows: GAGVSQSPSNKVTEKGKDVELRCDPISGHTALYWYRQSLGQGLEFLIYFQGNSAPDKSGLPSDRFSAERTGGSVSTLTIQRTQQEDSAVYLCASSLGGGEGPYGYTFGSGTRLTVV.